What follows are 31 T cell receptor beta chains derived from one specimen sequenced in a study of vaccination effects on CD4 cells after COVID-19. The data were produced by immunoSEQ multiplex PCR, yet TCRdb's version contains in-frame clones alone and is incomplete. The sample includes over 50,000 clones, more than 70% of them seen just once. Their cognate antigens are unknown. Before sequencing took place, the ViraFEST assay used viral peptide pools to expand antigen-specific CD4+ T cells. Culture proceeded for approximately 9 days, and CD4+ T cells were then isolated. Each participant was administered two doses of either the BNT162b2 or the mRNA-1273 vaccine. The sample in question was CD4+ T cells from PBMCs cultured with HCoV-229E spike peptides, obtained after COVID-19 vaccination. The receptors stem from a human donor who received a COVID-19 vaccine.

In this sample, this clone turned up a few times. The chain's CDR3 is CASSFSLAGVETQYF. The CDR3 nucleotides read TGTGCCAGCAGCTTTTCTTTAGCGGGGGTGGAGACCCAGTACTTC. The chain is built from TRBV11-2 and TRBJ2-5, with 9 bases identical to TRBD2. CDR3 length: 15 amino acids. Germline V gene data show CDR1 as SGHAT and CDR2 as FQNNGV. The V and J ends lost 3 bases and 5 bases, in that order; junction bases with no gene match: 7.

The chain has TRBV18 and TRBJ1-1, with no clear D. CDR3 size: 12 residues. Germline CDR1 reads KGHSH; CDR2 reads LQKENI. Trimming left V 4 bases short and J 1 base short, with 4 bases between. The CDR3 is CASSLPNTEAFF. In nucleotides, the CDR3 is TGTGCCAGCTCACTCCCGAACACTGAAGCTTTCTTT.

The rearrangement links TRBV6-5 to TRBJ1-1, with D perhaps matching TRBD1 (6 bases). The germline gives CDR1 MNHEY, CDR2 SVGAGI. The CDR3 loop spans 16 amino acids. Trimming took off 0 bases at V and 1 base at J, with 12 bases between the two ends. The CDR3 sequence: CASSYSPGTRNTEAFF. CDR3 DNA: TGTGCCAGCAGTTACTCCCCCGGGACAAGGAACACTGAAGCTTTCTTT.

There are a few counts of this clone. J is TRBJ2-7 and V is TRBV23-1, with 9 bases fitting TRBD2. TRBV23-1 is designated an ORF whose function remains uncertain. J gave up 8 bases and V 1 base, and 9 bases lay outside the gene matches. This CDR3 is built from 15 residues. In DNA, the CDR3 is TGCGCCAGCAGTCAATGGCCTAGCGGGGATCTCAAGCAGTACGTC. As protein: CASSQWPSGDLKQYV.

The V call is TRBV24-1, the J call TRBJ2-3, with 9 bases lining up with TRBD2. The CDR3 runs 16 residues. Germline CDR1 is KGHDR and CDR2 is SFDVKD. V shed 4 bases and J 2 bases; nucleotides not matched to a gene: 6. CDR3 sequence reads: CATSEKAGGVTDTQYF. The CDR3 nucleotides are TGTGCCACCAGTGAAAAGGCGGGGGGGGTCACAGATACGCAGTATTTT.

The chain joins TRBV6-5 to TRBJ1-4; D unresolved. The CDR3 runs to 15 residues. The V end lost 0 bases, the J end lost 1 base, and 6 bases lay between the germline ends. Looked up from germline, CDR1 is MNHEY and CDR2 is SVGAGI. The CDR3 loop reads CASSYSFITNEKLFF. Here the CDR3 DNA reads TGTGCCAGCAGTTACTCCTTTATAACTAATGAAAAACTGTTTTTT.

The chain uses TRBV28 and TRBJ1-2; D is ambiguous. The CDR3 has 14 residues. In germline, CDR1 is MDHEN, CDR2 SYDVKM. V dropped 3 bases and J dropped 8 bases, with 16 bases sitting between them. The CDR3 reads CASSFLRKAVGYTF. The CDR3 DNA reads as TGTGCCAGCAGTTTCCTTCGGAAAGCGGTCGGCTACACCTTC.

The V and J genes are TRBV20-1 and TRBJ1-1, with unresolved D. Trimming took off 3 bases at V and 2 bases at J, with 16 bases between the two ends. Germline loops: CDR1 DFQATT, CDR2 SNEGSKA (reference sequence). The CDR3 runs to 15 residues. The CDR3 here is CSASWQALTNTEAFF. The CDR3, as DNA: TGCAGTGCTAGTTGGCAGGCCCTGACTAACACTGAAGCTTTCTTT.

CDR3 amino acids: CASSLAQAHLRFGQFF. The CDR3 DNA is TGTGCCAGCAGCTTAGCACAGGCCCACTTAAGATTTGGGCAGTTCTTC. The J gene is TRBJ2-1, the V gene TRBV7-2; TRBD1 might be the D (5 bases). The CDR3 has 16 amino acids. Deletions cut 0 bases from V and 12 bases from J, with 21 bases between. The germline CDR1 and CDR2 sequences are SGHTA and FQGNSA.

The chain carries TRBV9 and TRBJ2-1, with D perhaps TRBD1 (7 bases). V lost 0 bases to trimming and J lost 6 bases, with 13 bases between them. CDR1 SGDLS and CDR2 YYNGEE come from the germline V gene. This CDR3 has 15 amino acids. This CDR3 is CASSVEGGGINEQFF. The CDR3 nucleotides are TGTGCCAGCAGCGTAGAAGGAGGGGGCATCAATGAGCAGTTCTTC. The full variable domain, its missing parts supplied by reference TRBV9 and TRBJ2-1, is DSGVTQTPKHLITATGQRVTLRCSPRSGDLSVYWYQQSLDQGLQFLIQYYNGEERAKGNILERFSAQQFPDLHSELNLSSLELGDSALYFCASSVEGGGINEQFFGPGTRLTVL.

The chain couples TRBV5-6 to TRBJ1-5; D is unresolved. Trimming shortened V by 0 bases and J by 5 bases, and 3 bases separated the two germline ends. The CDR3 length is 12 residues. The V gene's germline CDR1 is SGHDT and CDR2 YYEEEE. The CDR3 DNA is TGTGCCAGCAGCTTGGGGGATCAGCCCCAGCATTTT. Amino acid sequence: CASSLGDQPQHF.

The chain is built from TRBV7-8 and TRBJ1-1, with D perhaps TRBD1 (6 bases). CDR1 is SGHVS, CDR2 FQNEAQ, per germline. The V gene lost 4 bases and the J gene lost 4 bases, with 28 bases spanning the gap. The CDR3 runs to 19 residues. This CDR3 reads CASSWNGGAERGKSTEAFF. The CDR3, as DNA: TGTGCCAGCAGCTGGAACGGGGGCGCGGAACGGGGAAAGAGCACTGAAGCTTTCTTT.

The chain has TRBV5-6 and TRBJ1-1; D gene unclear. Germline CDR1 SGHDT, CDR2 YYEEEE. The length of the CDR3 is 14 residues. The V end lost 2 bases, the J end lost 4 bases, and 12 bases lay between the germline ends. The CDR3 is CASSLTEVGTEAFF. Here the CDR3 DNA reads TGTGCCAGCAGCTTAACGGAAGTGGGCACTGAAGCTTTCTTT.

This chain uses TRBV28 with TRBJ2-3; 9 bases map to TRBD1. The germline V gene has CDR1 MDHEN and CDR2 SYDVKM. This CDR3 is built from 17 residues. After removal of 1 base from V and 5 bases from J, the junction contained 10 bases not matched to a gene. The DNA of the CDR3 is TGTGCCAGCAGTTTATTGGGACAGGGAGTGTTCGGAGATACGCAGTATTTT. Amino acid sequence: CASSLLGQGVFGDTQYF.

The chain links TRBV7-3 to TRBJ2-1, with 7 positions matching TRBD2. The CDR3 contains 14 residues. Per germline, CDR1 SGHTA and CDR2 FQGTGA. Trimming removed 4 bases from V and 3 bases from J; junction bases left unmatched: 3. Here the CDR3 DNA reads TGTGCCAGCAGCTCAACGGGGGGCTACAATGAGCAGTTCTTC. This sequence encodes CASSSTGGYNEQFF.

The J gene is TRBJ2-2, the V gene TRBV5-1; 9 bases align to TRBD1. Germline V gene data show CDR1 as SGHRS and CDR2 as YFSETQ. This CDR3 region has 16 residues. V lost 6 bases to trimming and J lost 6 bases; unmatched junction nucleotides: 12. The DNA for the CDR3 is TGCGCCAGCAACTTTGGGGGGACAGGGCGATCCGGGGAGCTGTTTTTT. As protein: CASNFGGTGRSGELFF.

J is TRBJ1-4 and V is TRBV18, with D possibly TRBD1 on 6 matching bases. This CDR3 spans 15 amino acids. Germline-derived CDR1 and CDR2 are KGHSH and LQKENI. V was clipped by 4 bases and J by 2 bases, with 11 bases between them. CDR3 in DNA: TGTGCCAGCTCACAATTACAGGGTACTAATGAAAAACTGTTTTTT. Its translation: CASSQLQGTNEKLFF.

This chain connects TRBV27 to TRBJ1-5; no definite D call. The ends were cut back, 0 bases at V and 2 bases at J, with 17 bases in the middle. This CDR3 contains 18 residues. Germline CDR1 and CDR2: MNHEY and SMNVEV (reference sequence). CDR3 residues: CASSLSTPGGWRNQPQHF. CDR3 in DNA: TGTGCCAGCAGTTTATCAACCCCGGGAGGGTGGCGCAATCAGCCCCAGCATTTT.

This chain connects TRBV7-3 to TRBJ1-1; D possibly corresponds to TRBD1 (5 bases). The V end lost 2 bases, the J end lost 0 bases, and 10 bases lay between the germline ends. CDR3 length: 15 amino acids. The germline V gene encodes CDR1 SGHTA and CDR2 FQGTGA. CDR3 amino acids: CASSLGGGVNTEAFF. The DNA of the CDR3 is TGTGCCAGCAGCTTAGGGGGAGGGGTGAACACTGAAGCTTTCTTT.

This clone was picked up one time. This chain links TRBV10-2 with TRBJ1-3; 9 bases match TRBD1. The V gene end was trimmed by 6 bases and the J gene end by 2 bases; junction bases not matched to a gene: 2. The CDR3 loop spans 14 amino acids. Germline V gives CDR1 WSHSY, CDR2 SAAADI. The CDR3: CASRQGAAGNTIYF. In DNA, the CDR3 is TGCGCCAGCAGACAGGGGGCAGCTGGAAACACCATATATTTT.

The chain carries TRBV6-5 and TRBJ2-5, with D uncertain. The CDR3 contains 14 residues. Germline V lookup: CDR1 MNHEY, CDR2 SVGAGI. V was shortened by 6 bases and J by 5 bases, with 16 bases between the two germline ends. The CDR3 coding sequence is TGTGCCAGCAGCTTGAATACCATCAGGGAGACCCAGTACTTC. Amino acid sequence: CASSLNTIRETQYF.

The V call is TRBV19, the J call TRBJ1-4; D is possibly TRBD1 (5 bases). The V and J ends lost 5 bases and 2 bases respectively, with 18 bases between them. CDR3 length equals 17 residues. Germline V gene data show CDR1 as LNHDA and CDR2 as SQIVND (reference sequence). The CDR3 DNA reads as TGTGCCAGTAGTTCCCTCCCGATTTGGGGCACTAATGAAAAACTGTTTTTT. It is translated as CASSSLPIWGTNEKLFF.

This clone was picked up a small number of times. The J gene is TRBJ2-5, the V gene TRBV11-2; D assignment may be TRBD1 or TRBD2 (5 bases each). CDR1 is SGHAT, CDR2 FQNNGV, per germline. The CDR3 is 19 amino acids. V was shortened by 2 bases and J by 0 bases, with 22 bases between the two germline ends. The CDR3, as DNA: TGTGCCAGCAGCTTATCCGGGACGGCCGTAGGATTGTACCAAGAGACCCAGTACTTC. Translated, it gives CASSLSGTAVGLYQETQYF.

The table lists this clone with a few counts. The rearrangement links TRBV5-5 to TRBJ1-6; D is unclear. Germline V gene sequence: CDR1 SGHKS, CDR2 YYEKEE (reference sequence). The length of the CDR3 is 15 residues. With 4 bases removed from V and 8 bases from J, the gap between germline ends came to 16 bases. The CDR3 DNA reads TGTGCCAGCAGCACCATGCCACTTACTGATTCACCCCTCCACTTT. It specifies CASSTMPLTDSPLHF.

This chain links TRBV19 with TRBJ2-3; the D is unclear. The CDR3 loop spans 16 amino acids. Trimming shortened V by 3 bases and J by 1 base, and 14 bases separated the two germline ends. From germline, CDR1 is LNHDA and CDR2 SQIVND (reference sequence). The CDR3 is CASSMAAYTGTDTQYF. In DNA form, the CDR3 reads TGTGCCAGTAGTATGGCGGCCTATACAGGCACAGATACGCAGTATTTT.

The genes are TRBV6-5 and TRBJ1-6; 7 bases line up with TRBD1. V was pared by 4 bases and J by 8 bases, with 5 bases of the junction left unmatched. CDR3 length equals 14 residues. Germline-derived CDR1 and CDR2 are MNHEY and SVGAGI. In DNA, the CDR3 is TGTGCCAGCAGTTCGGACAGGTTCGATTCACCCCTCCACTTT. Translation: CASSSDRFDSPLHF.

This chain links TRBV3-1 (or the pseudogene TRBV3-2) with TRBJ2-3, with 11 nucleotides matching TRBD2. Trimming at V came to 3 bases and at J to 4 bases, leaving 9 bases not matched to a gene. The CDR3 extends over 17 amino acids. Germline-derived CDR1 and CDR2 are LGHDT and YNNKEL (reference sequence). This CDR3 is CASSHFSGGAVADTQYF. The CDR3 nucleotides are TGTGCCAGCAGCCATTTTAGCGGGGGGGCCGTGGCAGATACGCAGTATTTT.

The chain's CDR3 is CASSDNSYEQYV. In DNA form, the CDR3 reads TGCGCCAGCAGTGATAACAGCTACGAGCAGTACGTC. The chain recombines TRBV10-2 with TRBJ2-7; no clear D gene. V was shortened by 3 bases and J by 3 bases, with 6 bases between the two germline ends. Germline V gene sequence: CDR1 WSHSY, CDR2 SAAADI. This CDR3 comprises 12 residues.

This clone is a singleton in its sample. The chain couples TRBV18 to TRBJ2-2; TRBD1 aligns across 9 bases. This CDR3 has 15 residues. Germline values: CDR1 KGHSH, CDR2 LQKENI. Trimming took 4 bases from V and 1 from J; bases not matched to a gene: 1. CDR3 sequence (DNA): TGTGCCAGCTCACAGGGACAGGGGAACACCGGGGAGCTGTTTTTT. This encodes CASSQGQGNTGELFF.

V is TRBV20-1 and J is TRBJ1-2; D not certain. The CDR3 sequence is 13 residues long. Germline V CDR1 and CDR2: DFQATT, SNEGSKA (reference sequence). V was clipped by 3 bases and J by 8 bases, with 16 bases between them. Here the CDR3 reads CSASLGPPGGYTF. The CDR3 DNA sequence: TGCAGTGCTAGTCTCGGCCCACCGGGCGGCTACACCTTC.

This clone was found a few times. The chain has TRBV5-1 and TRBJ1-4; TRBD1 matches 7 bases. CDR3 length: 14 amino acids. Germline lookup yields CDR1 SGHRS and CDR2 YFSETQ. The junction had 7 bases not matched to a gene; V was cut back by 3 bases and J by 8 bases. The chain's CDR3 is CASSSGSRGEKLFF. For the CDR3, the DNA is TGCGCCAGCAGCTCCGGGTCCAGGGGGGAAAAACTGTTTTTT. Looking up the rest from reference TRBV5-1 and TRBJ1-4 gives the full variable domain: KAGVTQTPRYLIKTRGQQVTLSCSPISGHRSVSWYQQTPGQGLQFLFEYFSETQRNKGNFPGRFSGRQFSNSRSEMNVSTLELGDSALYLCASSSGSRGEKLFFGSGTQLSVL.